This T cell receptor (beta chain) was identified during a study of CD8 T cells in Susac syndrome. Germline trimming cut 6 bases from V and 6 bases from J; bases unmatched to any gene: 7. Germline V gives CDR1 SQVTM, CDR2 ANQGSEA. This CDR3 is built from 13 residues. The RNA, about 0.45 to 1 ug, was put through reverse transcription using random hexamers. TCRdb redid the calling of the immunoSEQ multiplex PCR reads with MiXCR, one entry per CDR3 protein. This sample yields approximately 150,000 distinct CDR3 sequences, of which approximately 95% are seen a single time; over 0.09% belongs to the top ten. This clonotype was observed a single time.

Sequencing input: CD4+ T cells from PBMCs. The receptor was isolated from a human donor with multiple sclerosis. This rearrangement joins TRBV29-1 to TRBJ2-7, with TRBD2 identical over 11 bases. The DNA for the CDR3 is TGCAGCGTGAGACCCGGGACTAGCGGCGAGCAGTACTTC. Its protein product is CSVRPGTSGEQYF.